One sample yielded the 25 T cell receptor beta chains listed below, sequenced in a study of Graves' ophthalmopathy and Graves' hyperthyroidism. The authors amplified TCR beta CDR3 regions from RNA transcripts. The authors performed first-round RT-PCR with HTBI primers and then a second-round multiplex PCR. TCRdb recomputed calls from the multiplex PCR reads with MiXCR, one row per CDR3 protein. The repertoire holds over a million distinct CDR3 sequences, with about 38% as singletons. Sequenced material: peripheral blood or thyroid tissue (not recorded which). These receptors were obtained from an adult man with Graves' hyperthyroidism.

The chain combines TRBV7-9 with TRBJ2-7; TRBD1 matches at 10 bases. CDR3 length: 15 amino acids. V was pared by 4 bases and J by 5 bases, with 8 bases of the junction left unmatched. Germline V gene data show CDR1 as SEHNR and CDR2 as FQNEAQ (reference sequence). The CDR3 reads CASSWAGQGGDEQYF. The CDR3, as DNA: TGTGCCAGCAGCTGGGCCGGACAGGGGGGCGACGAGCAGTACTTC. Combining the CDR3 with reference TRBV7-9 and TRBJ2-7 gives the whole variable domain DTGVSQNPRHKITKRGQNVTFRCDPISEHNRLYWYRQTLGQGPEFLTYFQNEAQLEKSRLLSDRFSAERPKGSFSTLEIQRTEQGDSAMYLCASSWAGQGGDEQYFGPGTRLTVT.

This clonotype was counted only a few times. The chain uses TRBV20-1 and TRBJ1-1; 7 bases line up with TRBD1. This CDR3 spans 12 amino acids. Germline trimming cut 5 bases from V and 7 bases from J; bases unmatched to any gene: 7. Germline V gives CDR1 DFQATT, CDR2 SNEGSKA (reference sequence). As DNA, the CDR3 is TGCAGTGCTGAGGGACAGCCCTATGAAGCTTTCTTT. As protein: CSAEGQPYEAFF.

Points on this clonotype: One junction end does not reproduce the germline sequence, and a read error may be involved. The chain couples TRBV20-1 to TRBJ1-1; 8 nucleotides match TRBD1. Germline lookup yields CDR1 DFQATT and CDR2 SNEGSKA (reference sequence). This CDR3 has 14 amino acids. The CDR3 DNA sequence: TGCAGTGCTAGAAAGACAGGGGATTCGACTGAAGCCTTCTTT. Translated: CSARKTGDSTEAFF.

This clonotype has more than one count but fewer than ten. The gene calls are TRBV19 and TRBJ2-7; no definite D call. Germline values: CDR1 LNHDA, CDR2 SQIVND (reference sequence). The length of the CDR3 is 13 residues. Trimming took 11 bases from V and 3 from J, leaving 17 bases between them. The CDR3, as DNA: TGTGCCTGGACCACACACCTCGGCTACGAGCAGTACTTC. It is translated as CAWTTHLGYEQYF.

This clonotype was observed many times. In DNA form, the CDR3 reads TGTGCCAGTAGTGAGACCGGGACGGGCAATCAGCCCCAGCATTTT. It yields the protein CASSETGTGNQPQHF. The chain employs TRBV19 and TRBJ1-5; D perhaps matches TRBD1 (5 bases). V was trimmed by 5 bases and J by 2 bases, leaving 13 bases between them. Germline V gene lookup returns CDR1 LNHDA and CDR2 SQIVND (reference sequence). There are 15 residues in the CDR3.

This clonotype was detected ten times or more. The chain carries TRBV10-3 and TRBJ1-3; no firm D call. The germline CDR1 and CDR2 sequences are ENHRY and SYGVKD. With 9 bases removed from V and 2 bases from J, the gap between germline ends came to 17 bases. The CDR3 runs 15 residues. The CDR3 loop is CAIAPADLAGNTIYF. CDR3 DNA sequence: TGTGCCATTGCCCCCGCGGATCTGGCTGGAAACACCATATATTTT.

The chain employs TRBV19 and TRBJ2-2, with D possibly TRBD2 on 6 matching bases. This CDR3 has 17 residues. The V gene lost 10 bases and the J gene lost 6 bases, with 27 bases spanning the gap. CDR1 is LNHDA, CDR2 SQIVND, per germline (reference sequence). The CDR3 coding sequence is TGTGCCACAGTGGGGCGAACGGGGCTAGCGATGGCCGGGGAGCTGTTTTTT. This codes for CATVGRTGLAMAGELFF.

This clonotype showed up many times. The rearrangement uses TRBV19 and TRBJ1-2; 9 bases are a match to TRBD1. The CDR3 length is 13 residues. CDR1 and CDR2 from the germline V gene are LNHDA and SQIVND (reference sequence). After removal of 9 bases from V and 6 bases from J, the junction contained 8 bases not matched to a gene. CDR3 DNA sequence: TGTGCCAGCAAGGGACAGGGTATCGATGGCTACACCTTC. This translates into CASKGQGIDGYTF.

The table lists this clonotype with many counts. The chain employs TRBV7-2 and TRBJ1-2; unclear D gene. V was trimmed by 8 bases and J by 5 bases, leaving 12 bases between them. The CDR3 is 12 residues long. The germline V gene encodes CDR1 SGHTA and CDR2 FQGNSA. The CDR3 is CASRKKKYGYTF. The CDR3, as DNA: TGTGCCAGCCGGAAGAAAAAGTATGGCTACACCTTC. Based on the CDR3 plus reference TRBV7-2 and TRBJ1-2, the full variable domain is GAGVSQSPSNKVTEKGKDVELRCDPISGHTALYWYRQSLGQGLEFLIYFQGNSAPDKSGLPSDRFSAERTGGSVSTLTIQRTQQEDSAVYLCASRKKKYGYTFGSGTRLTVV.

This clonotype has more than one count but fewer than ten. The rearrangement uses TRBV9 and TRBJ1-6; 7 bases line up with TRBD1. This CDR3 is 14 amino acids long. Trimming took 5 bases from V and 3 from J; bases not matched to a gene: 2. Per the germline V gene, CDR1 is SGDLS and CDR2 is YYNGEE. CDR3 in amino acids: CASRGQNYNSPLHF. The CDR3 region has the DNA TGTGCCAGCAGGGGACAGAACTATAATTCACCCCTCCACTTT. The full variable domain, with the rest looked up from reference TRBV9 and TRBJ1-6, is DSGVTQTPKHLITATGQRVTLRCSPRSGDLSVYWYQQSLDQGLQFLIQYYNGEERAKGNILERFSAQQFPDLHSELNLSSLELGDSALYFCASRGQNYNSPLHFGNGTRLTVT.

The gene calls are TRBV20-1 and TRBJ1-1, with 7 bases that match TRBD1. CDR1 is DFQATT, CDR2 SNEGSKA, per germline (reference sequence). There are 13 residues in the CDR3. J gave up 10 bases and V 7 bases, and 15 bases lay outside the gene matches. The CDR3 DNA reads TGCAGTGTTCCCACCGGGACAGATTTTAGAGCTTTCTTT. Its translation is CSVPTGTDFRAFF.

This clonotype showed up many times. This chain uses TRBV20-1 with TRBJ1-6; no clear D. Trimming took 6 bases from V and 10 from J, leaving 16 bases between them. Germline loops: CDR1 DFQATT, CDR2 SNEGSKA (reference sequence). This CDR3 has 13 amino acids. The CDR3 DNA reads TGCAGTGCCAGACACGCAGGAAACTCACCCCTCCACTTT. It specifies CSARHAGNSPLHF.

This chain uses TRBV7-8 with TRBJ1-5, with a weak D call TRBD1 (6 bases). V lost 0 bases, J lost 5 bases, and 11 bases lay in between. The V gene's germline CDR1 is SGHVS and CDR2 FQNEAQ. The CDR3 runs to 15 residues. This CDR3 is CASSLARQAYQPQHF. CDR3 nucleotides: TGTGCCAGCAGCTTAGCGCGACAGGCCTATCAGCCCCAGCATTTT.

This chain uses TRBV12-3 or TRBV12-4 with TRBJ1-2; 8 bases fit TRBD1. V lost 7 bases, J lost 6 bases, and 13 bases stayed unmatched. The CDR3 sequence is 15 residues long. CDR3 in amino acids: CASTNSRTGYHGYTF. The CDR3 DNA follows: TGTGCCAGCACCAATAGTAGGACAGGGTATCATGGCTACACCTTC.

This sequence joins TRBV11-3 and TRBJ1-1; D may be TRBD1 (5 bases). Trimming took off 3 bases at V and 6 bases at J, with 17 bases between the two ends. In germline, CDR1 is SGHNT, CDR2 YENEEA. The CDR3 is 15 residues long. The CDR3 is CASSLYPGPKAEAFF. In DNA, the CDR3 is TGTGCCAGCAGCTTGTACCCGGGACCGAAGGCTGAAGCTTTCTTT.

On this clonotype itself: A much more abundant neighbour one base away suggests this may be a read error. The chain recombines TRBV19 with TRBJ1-5; a possible D gene is TRBD1 (5 bases). From germline, CDR1 is LNHDA and CDR2 SQIVND (reference sequence). V lost 5 bases and J 1 base, leaving 9 bases between the germline ends. This CDR3 has 14 residues. The CDR3 DNA is TGTGCCAGTAGTGTAGCAGGGAGCAATCAGCCCCAGCATTTT. Protein product: CASSVAGSNQPQHF.

The chain is built from TRBV6-1 and TRBJ1-1; D gene unclear. CDR3 length: 13 residues. Trimming stripped 7 bases from V and 0 bases from J, with 9 bases between. Germline CDR1 reads MNHNS; CDR2 reads SASEGT. CDR3 nucleotide sequence: TGTGCCAGCACCATTGAACTGAACACTGAAGCTTTCTTT. As protein: CASTIELNTEAFF.

A word on this clonotype: This clone may be a read error of a much larger clone one base away. The chain employs TRBV7-9 and TRBJ2-7; 8 nucleotides match TRBD1. The CDR3 runs to 14 residues. The V gene's germline CDR1 is SEHNR and CDR2 FQNEAQ (reference sequence). V trimming: 9 bases; J trimming: 4 bases; junction bases outside the gene matches: 11. DNA for the CDR3: TGTGCCAGTGGCCGCAGGGGGCGTATGTACGAGCAGTACTTC. Translated: CASGRRGRMYEQYF.

This clonotype appeared many times. The chain carries TRBV19 and TRBJ1-5, with a tentative D call TRBD1 (5 bases). The ends were cut back, 3 bases at V and 5 bases at J, with 11 bases in the middle. The CDR3 runs to 14 residues. Looked up from germline, CDR1 is LNHDA and CDR2 is SQIVND (reference sequence). CDR3 nucleotide sequence: TGTGCCAGTAGTATCCGGGACTCCTATCAGCCCCAGCATTTT. This translates into CASSIRDSYQPQHF.

In this sample, this clonotype turned up a few times. The chain links TRBV20-1 to TRBJ2-7; D call uncertain. The CDR3 has 14 residues. Germline V gene sequence: CDR1 DFQATT, CDR2 SNEGSKA (reference sequence). The V end lost 3 bases, the J end lost 1 base, and 13 bases lay between the germline ends. The CDR3 DNA sequence: TGCAGTGCTAGTTCTGGGGTACGGTCCTACGAGCAGTACTTC. Protein product: CSASSGVRSYEQYF.

This clonotype came up a few times. The J gene is TRBJ2-7, the V gene TRBV6-2 or TRBV6-3; TRBD1 agrees at 11 bases. Germline values: CDR1 MNHEY, CDR2 SVGEGT. The CDR3 runs 16 residues. The V segment lost 7 bases and the J segment 2 bases; nucleotides outside the gene matches: 10. CDR3 in amino acids: CASKPWGGQGAYEQYF. CDR3 nucleotide sequence: TGTGCCAGCAAGCCGTGGGGGGGACAGGGGGCCTACGAGCAGTACTTC.

V and J are TRBV10-3 and TRBJ2-7; TRBD1 is a possible D gene (6 bases). Germline assignment: CDR1 ENHRY and CDR2 SYGVKD. The CDR3 is made up of 16 amino acids. V dropped 2 bases and J dropped 2 bases, with 16 bases sitting between them. The chain's CDR3 is CAISETDRPGPYEQYF. The CDR3 region has the DNA TGTGCCATCAGTGAGACCGACAGGCCGGGCCCCTACGAGCAGTACTTC.

This clonotype showed up many times. The chain's CDR3 is CASSLAPDPLGEAFF. CDR3 nucleotides: TGTGCCAGCAGCTTAGCGCCGGACCCCCTTGGTGAAGCTTTCTTT. The rearrangement uses TRBV7-8 and TRBJ1-1; unclear D gene. The CDR3 runs 15 residues. CDR1 and CDR2 (germline): SGHVS, FQNEAQ. V lost 0 bases and J lost 7, with 15 bases in between.

This chain connects TRBV20-1 to TRBJ1-5; 8 nucleotides match TRBD1. Trimming removed 2 bases from V and 7 bases from J; junction bases left unmatched: 13. Germline CDR1 reads DFQATT; CDR2 reads SNEGSKA (reference sequence). The CDR3 contains 16 residues. CDR3 sequence (DNA): TGCAGTGCTAGACACGAAGGACAGGGTGGAGGACAGCCCCAGCATTTT. This encodes CSARHEGQGGGQPQHF.

A word on this clonotype: Germline and junction disagree at one end, which may indicate a read error. This sequence joins TRBV7-9 and TRBJ2-7; TRBD1 matches at 7 bases. Germline V gives CDR1 SEHNR, CDR2 FQNEAQ (reference sequence). The CDR3 consists of 15 residues. CDR3: CTSSLDRDSVNEQYF. The CDR3 coding sequence is TGTACCAGCAGCTTGGACCGGGACAGTGTTAACGAGCAGTACTTC.